This note documents a single T cell receptor (beta chain) sequence. This clone was counted a single time. No cognate antigen has been identified for it. No clone much larger than this one lies a single base away; base qualities are absent. The data originate from a study of blood T cell repertoires in COVID-19 (dated by TCRdb to the early 2020s). Background for the entire study: The collaborator samples originated in the United States, Italy and Spain and spanned the acute and convalescent phases of COVID-19. The sample metadata nearly always contained a de-identified subject ID, COVID-19 status, age in years and sex. The samples were drawn from two sources: the first 160 participants of the ongoing ImmuneRACE study, and over 1,000 subjects contributed by 6 global collaborators. HLA class I and class II types, where available, came from metadata supplied by the sample provider rather than from assay-based typing. The prospective study material was composed of cDNA or gDNA derived from T cells, B-cell-depleted T cells, or PBMCs. The repertoires were released in a freely available public database meant as a resource for research on the immune response to SARS-CoV-2. The dataset comprised deeply sampled blood TCRbeta repertoires from subjects exposed to, actively infected with, or recovered from COVID-19. Broad study findings and their caveats: The quantity of clinical and demographic metadata differed by source and by participant and was supplied without curation.

The CDR3 goes from the cysteine to the phenylalanine over 14 residues. The sequence is cut down to CDR3 DNA, 42 bases in frame from base 1. Reading the germline V gene (reference sequence) gives CDR1 LNHDA and CDR2 SQIVND. Compared with germline, V lacks 6 bases and J lacks 7 bases; bases without a gene match: 7. Whole blood was collected in K2EDTA tubes by collaborating institutions according to the institutions' own protocols. Collaborator samples were shipped for TCRbeta analysis as frozen whole blood, isolated PBMCs, or DNA extracted from either sample type. TCRbeta CDR3 regions were amplified from genomic DNA using the immunoSEQ Assay, a bias-controlled multiplex PCR. The authors' pipeline ran thus. The number of nucleated cells in each sample was estimated from the amplification of reference gene primers within the assay. To quantify the absolute abundance of each unique TCRbeta CDR3 rearrangement, sequence reads were collapsed and filtered. Productive Simpson clonality was computed per sample as the square root of Simpson's diversity index over productive rearrangements. TCRdb retrieved this table from immuneACCESS and kept in-frame rearrangements only. Not all clones are present; in checked studies, unresolved V genes account for under half, and no reason is known for the remainder. The D gene and trimming were derived from the DNA, and the V and J assignments and clone size from that table. This sample has around 200,000 clones in its table, and 75% to 90% of those were observed once. The ten largest clones represent 0.72% of the sample.

The receptor was isolated from a man aged 35 to 55 with acute or convalescent COVID-19. The chain is made from TRBV19 and TRBJ2-1; 9 of the junction bases match TRBD1. The sequencing input was peripheral blood. The CDR3 here reads CASSSGTGMNEQFF. Read as DNA, the sequence is TGTGCCAGTAGCTCCGGGACAGGGATGAATGAGCAGTTCTTC.